This is a list of T cell receptor beta chains from one sample in a study of blood T cell repertoires in COVID-19. The repertoire was sequenced with immunoSEQ multiplex PCR; TCRdb's copy has only in-frame clones and lacks some. Among 150,000 or so clones listed, about four fifths were seen once. Specimen: PBMCs or T cells enriched from blood (not recorded which). These receptors were collected from a man between 50 and 59 years old who had recovered from COVID-19. The CDR3 runs from the conserved cysteine through the conserved F or W. The D gene is left open where the match is weak. Expanded clones get a size class; other rows say once, few or many, or leave the size out.

D gene | J gene | clone size | V gene | CDR3 DNA | CDR3 protein
TRBD2 | TRBJ2-4 | - | TRBV10-3 | TGTGCCATCCGGAGCGGGGGGGCCGTTAGCAAAAACATTCAGTACTTC | CAIRSGGAVSKNIQYF
TRBD1 | TRBJ1-1 | - | TRBV6-5 | TGTGCCAGCAGTTACTCACGACAGGGAGACACTGAAGCTTTCTTT | CASSYSRQGDTEAFF
- | TRBJ2-6 | - | TRBV18 | TGTGCCAGCTCAAGCGTTGCCGGGGCCAACGTCCTGACTTTC | CASSSVAGANVLTF
TRBD1 | TRBJ2-3 | - | TRBV7-3 | TGTGCCAGCAGCTCCGACAGGGGGCGCGGTACGCAGTATTTT | CASSSDRGRGTQYF
- | TRBJ1-3 | once | TRBV9 | TGTGCCAGCAGCGTAGCAGACAATGGAAACACCATATATTTT | CASSVADNGNTIYF
TRBD1 | TRBJ1-1 | - | TRBV5-4 | TGTGCCAGCAGCCAGGACAGGGCCACTGAAGCTTTCTTT | CASSQDRATEAFF
- | TRBJ1-5 | - | TRBV19 | TGTGCCAGTACGGTGGCGGAGGGTCGGCAGCCCCAGCATTTT | CASTVAEGRQPQHF
- | TRBJ1-6 | - | TRBV18 | TGTGCCAGCTCACCACGAACACAGAATAATTCACCCCTCCACTTT | CASSPRTQNNSPLHF
TRBD1 | TRBJ1-2 | - | TRBV19 | TGTGCCAGTAGTATTCGGGGGACAGGGGGAGGCTACACCTTC | CASSIRGTGGGYTF
- | TRBJ1-1 | - | TRBV29-1 | TGCAGCGGCAGGGTTGTGGGCACTGAAGCTTTCTTT | CSGRVVGTEAFF
- | TRBJ1-4 | - | TRBV6-5 | TGTGCCAGCAGTTACGCACAGGGTACCGGAAAACTGTTTTTT | CASSYAQGTGKLFF
- | TRBJ1-1 | - | TRBV7-2 | TGTGCCAGCAGGAATACAGGGTCATGGTTGAACACTGAAGCTTTCTTT | CASRNTGSWLNTEAFF
- | TRBJ1-3 | - | TRBV7-2 | TGTGCCAGCAGCTTGACTACTACAGGGTTCAGAAACACCATATATTTT | CASSLTTTGFRNTIYF
TRBD2 | TRBJ2-1 | - | TRBV7-3 | TGTGCCAGCAGCCCCCGAGGGACTAGCGCGTACAATGAGCAGTTCTTC | CASSPRGTSAYNEQFF
- | TRBJ1-1 | - | TRBV9 | TGTGCCAGCAGCGGAATAGGGGGAACTGAAGCTTTCTTT | CASSGIGGTEAFF
- | TRBJ1-2 | - | TRBV19 | TGTGCCAGTAGTAGACCCGGGGACTATGGCTACACCTTC | CASSRPGDYGYTF
- | TRBJ2-2 | - | TRBV4-1 | TGCGCCAGCAGCCAATTACAGGCGAACACCGGGGAGCTGTTTTTT | CASSQLQANTGELFF
- | TRBJ1-4 | - | TRBV19 | TGTGCCAGTAGTCCCTGGACAGCAGCCACTAATGAAAAACTGTTTTTT | CASSPWTAATNEKLFF
- | TRBJ2-7 | - | TRBV2 | TGTGCCAGCACTGGGAGTTTCGGTCGCGAGCAGTACTTC | CASTGSFGREQYF
- | TRBJ2-2 | once | TRBV27 | TGTGCCAGCAGTGATAAATCAGCGGGCGGGCCATCCGGGGAGCTGTTTTTT | CASSDKSAGGPSGELFF
TRBD1 | TRBJ2-5 | - | TRBV7-7 | TGTGCTAGCAGCGCCGACAGGGTAGAGACCCAGTACTTC | CASSADRVETQYF
- | TRBJ1-1 | - | TRBV13 | TGTGCCAGCAGCTTAGGTAGCAGGGCTAAGGCTGAAGCTTTCTTT | CASSLGSRAKAEAFF
TRBD1 | TRBJ1-6 | - | TRBV5-8 | TGTGCCAGCAGCCAAGGGGACAGGGCTTATTCACCCCTCCACTTT | CASSQGDRAYSPLHF
- | TRBJ2-3 | - | TRBV29-1 | TGCAGCGTTGGCGACAGTTTCACAGATACGCAGTATTTT | CSVGDSFTDTQYF
- | TRBJ2-3 | - | TRBV5-1 | TGCGCCAGCGGGCCGACAGGCTCCAGCACAGATACGCAGTATTTT | CASGPTGSSTDTQYF
- | TRBJ2-6 | - | TRBV4-3 | TGCGCCAGCAGCCAAGCGACGGGGACTGGGGCCAACGTCCTGACTTTC | CASSQATGTGANVLTF
- | TRBJ2-7 | once | TRBV12-3/TRBV12-4 | TGTGCCAGCAGTTTAGCACAGACCTACGAGCAGTACTTC | CASSLAQTYEQYF
- | TRBJ1-4 | once | TRBV12-5 | TGTGCTAGTGTAGGGGTGAGCGAAAAACTGTTTTTT | CASVGVSEKLFF